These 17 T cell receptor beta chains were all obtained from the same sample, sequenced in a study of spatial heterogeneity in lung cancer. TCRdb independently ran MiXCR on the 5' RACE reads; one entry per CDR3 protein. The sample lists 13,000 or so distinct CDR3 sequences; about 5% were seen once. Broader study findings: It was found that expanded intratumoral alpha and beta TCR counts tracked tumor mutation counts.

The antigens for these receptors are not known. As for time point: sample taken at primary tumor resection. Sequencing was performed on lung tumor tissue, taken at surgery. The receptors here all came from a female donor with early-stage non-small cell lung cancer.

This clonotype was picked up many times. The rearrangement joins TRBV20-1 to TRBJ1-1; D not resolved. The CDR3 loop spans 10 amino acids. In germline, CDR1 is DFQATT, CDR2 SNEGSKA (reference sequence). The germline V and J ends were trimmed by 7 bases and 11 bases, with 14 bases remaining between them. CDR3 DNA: TGCAGTGTCGCGGCGAGGATGGCTTTCTTT. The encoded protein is CSVAARMAFF.

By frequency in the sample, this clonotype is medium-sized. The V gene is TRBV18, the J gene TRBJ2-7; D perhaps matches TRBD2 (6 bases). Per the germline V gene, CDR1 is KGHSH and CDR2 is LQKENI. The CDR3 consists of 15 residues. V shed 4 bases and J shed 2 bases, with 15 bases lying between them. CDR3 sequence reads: CASSRARGRTYEQYF. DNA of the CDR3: TGTGCCAGCTCACGGGCGCGAGGGAGGACCTACGAGCAGTACTTC.

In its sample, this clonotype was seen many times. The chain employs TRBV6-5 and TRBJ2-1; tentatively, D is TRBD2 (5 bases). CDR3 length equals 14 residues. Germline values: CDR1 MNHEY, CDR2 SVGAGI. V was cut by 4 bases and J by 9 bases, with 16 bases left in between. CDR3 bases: TGTGCCAGCAGTTCCGGACTCATCGGAGGTGAGCAGTTCTTC. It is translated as CASSSGLIGGEQFF.

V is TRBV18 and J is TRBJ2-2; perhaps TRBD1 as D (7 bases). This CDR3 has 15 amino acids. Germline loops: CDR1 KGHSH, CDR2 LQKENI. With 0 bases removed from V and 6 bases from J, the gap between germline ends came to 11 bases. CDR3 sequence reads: CASSPPTGEAGELFF. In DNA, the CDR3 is TGTGCCAGCTCACCACCTACAGGGGAGGCCGGGGAGCTGTTTTTT.

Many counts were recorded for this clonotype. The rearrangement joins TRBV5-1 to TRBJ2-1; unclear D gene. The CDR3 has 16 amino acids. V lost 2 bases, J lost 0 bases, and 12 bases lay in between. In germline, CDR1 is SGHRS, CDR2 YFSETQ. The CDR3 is CASSFGRQSSYNEQFF. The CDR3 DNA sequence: TGCGCCAGCAGCTTTGGACGGCAAAGCTCCTACAATGAGCAGTTCTTC.

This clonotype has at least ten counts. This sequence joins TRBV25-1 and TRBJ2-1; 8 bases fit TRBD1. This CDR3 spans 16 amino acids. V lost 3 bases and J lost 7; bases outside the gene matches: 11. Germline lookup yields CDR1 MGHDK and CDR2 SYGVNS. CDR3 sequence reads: CASSDRSGGLWNEQFF. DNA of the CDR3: TGTGCCAGCAGTGATCGGTCAGGGGGCCTTTGGAATGAGCAGTTCTTC.

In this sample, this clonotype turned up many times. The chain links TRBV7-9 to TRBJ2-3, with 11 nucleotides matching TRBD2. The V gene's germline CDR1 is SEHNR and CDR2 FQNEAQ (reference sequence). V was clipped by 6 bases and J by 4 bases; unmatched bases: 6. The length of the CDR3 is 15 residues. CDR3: CASRLIAGGADTQYF. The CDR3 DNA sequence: TGTGCCAGCAGACTTATAGCGGGGGGGGCAGATACGCAGTATTTT.

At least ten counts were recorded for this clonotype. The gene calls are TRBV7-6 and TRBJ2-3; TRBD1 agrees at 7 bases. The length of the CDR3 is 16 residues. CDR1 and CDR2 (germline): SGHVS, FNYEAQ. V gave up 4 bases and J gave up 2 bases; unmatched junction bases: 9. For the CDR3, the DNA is TGTGCCAGCAGCTCGAACGCCGGGACAGTCACAGATACGCAGTATTTT. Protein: CASSSNAGTVTDTQYF. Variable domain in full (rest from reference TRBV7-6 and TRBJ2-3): GAGVSQSPRYKVTKRGQDVALRCDPISGHVSLYWYRQALGQGPEFLTYFNYEAQQDKSGLPNDRFSAERPEGSISTLTIQRTEQRDSAMYRCASSSNAGTVTDTQYFGPGTRLTVL.

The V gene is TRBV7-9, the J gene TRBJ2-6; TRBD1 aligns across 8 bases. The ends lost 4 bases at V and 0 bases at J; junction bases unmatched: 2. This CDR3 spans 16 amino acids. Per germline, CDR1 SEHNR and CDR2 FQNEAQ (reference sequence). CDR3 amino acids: CASSSTGASGANVLTF. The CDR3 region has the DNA TGTGCCAGCAGCTCGACAGGGGCCTCTGGGGCCAACGTCCTGACTTTC.

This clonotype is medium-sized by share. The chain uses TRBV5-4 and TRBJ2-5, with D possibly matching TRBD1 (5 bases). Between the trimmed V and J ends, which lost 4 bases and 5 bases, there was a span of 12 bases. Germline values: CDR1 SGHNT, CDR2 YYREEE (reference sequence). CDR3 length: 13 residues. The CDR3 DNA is TGTGCCAGCAGCCGTGGACACGGGGAGACCCAGTACTTC. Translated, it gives CASSRGHGETQYF. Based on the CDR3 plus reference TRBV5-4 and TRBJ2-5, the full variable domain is ETGVTQSPTHLIKTRGQQVTLRCSSQSGHNTVSWYQQALGQGPQFIFQYYREEENGRGNFPPRFSGLQFPNYSSELNVNALELDDSALYLCASSRGHGETQYFGPGTRLLVL.

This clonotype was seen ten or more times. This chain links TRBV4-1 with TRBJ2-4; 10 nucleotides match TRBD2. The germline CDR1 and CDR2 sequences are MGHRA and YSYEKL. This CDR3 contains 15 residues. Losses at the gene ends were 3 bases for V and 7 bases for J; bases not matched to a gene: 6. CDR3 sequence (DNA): TGCGCCAGCAGCCAGGGGGATAGCGGGGGGAACATTCAGTACTTC. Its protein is CASSQGDSGGNIQYF.

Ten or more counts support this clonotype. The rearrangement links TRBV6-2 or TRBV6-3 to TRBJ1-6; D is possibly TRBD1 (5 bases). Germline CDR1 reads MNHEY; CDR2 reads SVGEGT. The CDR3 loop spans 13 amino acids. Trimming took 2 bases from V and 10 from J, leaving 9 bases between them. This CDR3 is CASSYGTASPLHF. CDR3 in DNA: TGTGCCAGCAGTTACGGGACCGCGTCACCCCTCCACTTT.

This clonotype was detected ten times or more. As DNA, the CDR3 is TGTGCCAGTAGGTCGGACATGAAAATTTTCTATGGCTACACCTTC. This gives the protein CASRSDMKIFYGYTF. The chain has TRBV19 and TRBJ1-2; TRBD1 is a possible D gene (5 bases). V lost 6 bases and J 4 bases, leaving 18 bases between the germline ends. The CDR3 loop spans 15 amino acids. CDR1 is LNHDA and CDR2 is SQIVND in the germline V gene (reference sequence).

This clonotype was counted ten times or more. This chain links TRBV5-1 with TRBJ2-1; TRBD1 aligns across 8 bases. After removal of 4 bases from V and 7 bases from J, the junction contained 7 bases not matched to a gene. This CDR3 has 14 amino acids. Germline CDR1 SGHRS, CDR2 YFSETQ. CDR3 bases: TGCGCCAGCAGCCAGGGGGCAGTTGGTAATGAGCAGTTCTTC. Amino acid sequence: CASSQGAVGNEQFF.

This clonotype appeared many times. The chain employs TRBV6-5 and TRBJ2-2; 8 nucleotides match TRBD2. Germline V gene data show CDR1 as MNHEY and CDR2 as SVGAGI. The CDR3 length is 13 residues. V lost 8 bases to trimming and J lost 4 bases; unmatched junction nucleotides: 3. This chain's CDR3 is CASLRGGTGELFF. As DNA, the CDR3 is TGTGCCAGCCTCCGGGGGGGCACCGGGGAGCTGTTTTTT.

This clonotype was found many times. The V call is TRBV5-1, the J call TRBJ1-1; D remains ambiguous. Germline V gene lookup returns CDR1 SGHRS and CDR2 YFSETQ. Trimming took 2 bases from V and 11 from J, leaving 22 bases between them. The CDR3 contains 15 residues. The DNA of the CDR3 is TGCGCCAGCAGCTTAACAGAGAGGGTTGTTGGGTTCGCTTTCTTT. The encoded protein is CASSLTERVVGFAFF.

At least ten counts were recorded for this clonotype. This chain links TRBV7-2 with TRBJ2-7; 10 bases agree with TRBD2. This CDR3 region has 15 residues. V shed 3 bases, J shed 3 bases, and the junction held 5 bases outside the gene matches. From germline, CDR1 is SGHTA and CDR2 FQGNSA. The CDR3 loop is CASSLVKRGGYEQYF. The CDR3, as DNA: TGTGCCAGCAGCTTGGTGAAGCGGGGGGGCTACGAGCAGTACTTC.